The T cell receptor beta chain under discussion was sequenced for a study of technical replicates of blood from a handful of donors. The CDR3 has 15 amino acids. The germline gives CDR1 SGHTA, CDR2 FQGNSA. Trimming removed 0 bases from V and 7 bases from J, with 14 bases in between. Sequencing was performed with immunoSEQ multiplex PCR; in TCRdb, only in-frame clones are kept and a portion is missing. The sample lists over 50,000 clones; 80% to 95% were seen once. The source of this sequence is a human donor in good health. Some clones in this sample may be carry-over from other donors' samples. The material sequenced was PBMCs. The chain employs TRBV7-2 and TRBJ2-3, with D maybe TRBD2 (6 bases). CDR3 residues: CASSLAGGARNTQYF. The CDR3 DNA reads TGTGCCAGCAGCTTAGCAGGAGGGGCGCGGAATACGCAGTATTTT.